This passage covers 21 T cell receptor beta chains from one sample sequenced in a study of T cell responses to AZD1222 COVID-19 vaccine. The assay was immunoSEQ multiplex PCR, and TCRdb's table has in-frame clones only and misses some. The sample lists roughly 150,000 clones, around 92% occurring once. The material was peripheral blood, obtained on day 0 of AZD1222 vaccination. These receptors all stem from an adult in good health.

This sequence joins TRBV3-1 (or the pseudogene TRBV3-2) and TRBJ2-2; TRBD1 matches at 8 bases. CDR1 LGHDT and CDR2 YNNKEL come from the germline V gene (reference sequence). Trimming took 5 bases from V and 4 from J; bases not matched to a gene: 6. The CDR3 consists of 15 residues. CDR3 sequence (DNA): TGTGCCAGCAGCAGCAGACAGGGGAGCACCGGGGAGCTGTTTTTT. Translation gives CASSSRQGSTGELFF.

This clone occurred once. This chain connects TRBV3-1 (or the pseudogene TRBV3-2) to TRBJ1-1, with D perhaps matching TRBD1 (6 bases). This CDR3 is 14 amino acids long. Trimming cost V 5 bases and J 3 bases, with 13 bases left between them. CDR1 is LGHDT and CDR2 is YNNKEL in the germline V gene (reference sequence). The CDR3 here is CASSEPGVDTEAFF. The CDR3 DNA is TGTGCCAGCAGCGAGCCAGGGGTGGACACTGAAGCTTTCTTT.

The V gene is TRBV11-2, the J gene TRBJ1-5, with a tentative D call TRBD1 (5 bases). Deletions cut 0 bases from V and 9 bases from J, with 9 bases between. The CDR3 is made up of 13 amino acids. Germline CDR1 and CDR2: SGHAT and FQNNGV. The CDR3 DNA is TGTGCCAGCAGCTTAGACAGGGCAGGGCCCCAGCATTTT. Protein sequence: CASSLDRAGPQHF.

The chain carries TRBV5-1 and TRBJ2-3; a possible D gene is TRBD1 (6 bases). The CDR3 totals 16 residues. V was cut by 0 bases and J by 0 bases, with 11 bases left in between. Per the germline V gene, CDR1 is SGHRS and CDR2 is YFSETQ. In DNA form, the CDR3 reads TGCGCCAGCAGCTTGGGGACAGCCTCTAGCACAGATACGCAGTATTTT. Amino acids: CASSLGTASSTDTQYF.

The CDR3 loop reads CASSLLRDRGLGSYNSPLHF. The CDR3 DNA sequence: TGTGCCAGTAGTCTCCTCCGGGACAGGGGGCTAGGCTCCTATAATTCACCCCTCCACTTT. The chain recombines TRBV19 with TRBJ1-6, with 12 bases lining up with TRBD1. Germline-derived CDR1 and CDR2 are LNHDA and SQIVND (reference sequence). The CDR3 runs 20 residues. J gave up 0 bases and V 5 bases, and 11 bases lay outside the gene matches.

The CDR3 loop reads CASSLDGGRGTDTQYF. The CDR3 coding sequence is TGTGCCAGCAGCTTAGATGGGGGGCGGGGCACAGATACGCAGTATTTT. The chain links TRBV7-2 to TRBJ2-3; D is possibly TRBD1 or TRBD2 (6 bases each). Trimming cost V 1 base and J 1 base, with 12 bases left between them. The CDR3 extends over 16 amino acids. CDR1 SGHTA and CDR2 FQGNSA come from the germline V gene.

The CDR3 spells CASSQGGLADTDTQYF. As DNA, the CDR3 is TGTGCCAGCAGCCAAGGAGGACTAGCGGACACAGATACGCAGTATTTT. This chain joins TRBV5-5 and TRBJ2-3; 10 bases line up with TRBD2. The ends lost 4 bases at V and 2 bases at J; junction bases unmatched: 7. The germline CDR1 and CDR2 sequences are SGHKS and YYEKEE (reference sequence). There are 16 residues in the CDR3.

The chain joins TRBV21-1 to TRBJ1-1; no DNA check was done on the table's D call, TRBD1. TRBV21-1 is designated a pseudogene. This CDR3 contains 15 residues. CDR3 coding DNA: TGTGCCAGCAGCGCGCAGGACAGGGTGAACACTGAAGCTTTCTTT. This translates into CASSAQDRVNTEAFF.

CDR3 amino acids: CASSDDGSLDSPLHF. In DNA form, the CDR3 reads TGTGCCAGCAGTGATGATGGGAGTCTAGACTCACCCCTCCACTTT. The chain joins TRBV2 to TRBJ1-6; D not resolved. This CDR3 comprises 15 residues. CDR1 SNHLY and CDR2 FYNNEI come from the germline V gene. Deletions cut 3 bases from V and 10 bases from J, with 16 bases between.

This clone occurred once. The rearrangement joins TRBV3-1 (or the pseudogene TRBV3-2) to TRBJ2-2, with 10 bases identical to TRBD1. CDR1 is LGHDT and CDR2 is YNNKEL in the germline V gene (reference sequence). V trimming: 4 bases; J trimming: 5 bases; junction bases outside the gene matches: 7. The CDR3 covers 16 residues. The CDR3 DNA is TGTGCCAGCAGCCCGGTTCCGGGACAGGGGACCGGGGAGCTGTTTTTT. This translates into CASSPVPGQGTGELFF.

The CDR3 sequence is CASSQGADRVHEQYF. CDR3 nucleotide sequence: TGTGCCAGCAGCCAAGGCGCGGACAGGGTCCACGAGCAGTACTTC. V gene TRBV3-1 (or the pseudogene TRBV3-2) combines with J gene TRBJ2-7; 8 bases match TRBD1. Trimming cost V 1 base and J 5 bases; bases outside gene matches: 7. Looked up from germline, CDR1 is LGHDT and CDR2 is YNNKEL (reference sequence). The CDR3 is 15 residues long.

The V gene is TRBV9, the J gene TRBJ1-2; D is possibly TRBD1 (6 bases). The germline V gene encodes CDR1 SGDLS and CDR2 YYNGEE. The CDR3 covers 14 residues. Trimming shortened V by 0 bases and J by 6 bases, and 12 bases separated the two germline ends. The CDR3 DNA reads TGTGCCAGCAGCGTAGATCCAGGGGCAAATGGCTACACCTTC. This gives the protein CASSVDPGANGYTF.

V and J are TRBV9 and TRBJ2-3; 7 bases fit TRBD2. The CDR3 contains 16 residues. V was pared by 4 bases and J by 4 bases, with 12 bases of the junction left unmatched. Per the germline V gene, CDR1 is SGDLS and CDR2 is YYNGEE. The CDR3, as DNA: TGTGCCAGCAGCCCCCTCGGACTAGGGACCGCAGATACGCAGTATTTT. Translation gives CASSPLGLGTADTQYF.

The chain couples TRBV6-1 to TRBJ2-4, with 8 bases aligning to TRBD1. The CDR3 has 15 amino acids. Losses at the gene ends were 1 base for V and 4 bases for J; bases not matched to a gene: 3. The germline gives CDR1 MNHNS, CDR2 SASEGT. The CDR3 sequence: CASSEDRGFKNIQYF. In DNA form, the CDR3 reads TGTGCCAGCAGTGAAGACAGGGGGTTTAAAAACATTCAGTACTTC.

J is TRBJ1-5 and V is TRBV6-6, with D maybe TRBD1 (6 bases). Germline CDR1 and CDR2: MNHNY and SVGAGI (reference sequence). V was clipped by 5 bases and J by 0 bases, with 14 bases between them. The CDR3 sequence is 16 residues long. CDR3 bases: TGTGCCAGCAGTCCGCAAGGGGGATATAGCAATCAGCCCCAGCATTTT. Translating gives CASSPQGGYSNQPQHF.

The CDR3 spells CASSEWGAAPKNIQYF. CDR3 sequence (DNA): TGTGCCAGCAGTGAGTGGGGGGCTGCGCCCAAAAACATTCAGTACTTC. The gene calls are TRBV2 and TRBJ2-4; D is tentatively TRBD1 or TRBD2 (6 bases each). With 3 bases removed from V and 2 bases from J, the gap between germline ends came to 14 bases. Germline V gene sequence: CDR1 SNHLY, CDR2 FYNNEI. The length of the CDR3 is 16 residues.

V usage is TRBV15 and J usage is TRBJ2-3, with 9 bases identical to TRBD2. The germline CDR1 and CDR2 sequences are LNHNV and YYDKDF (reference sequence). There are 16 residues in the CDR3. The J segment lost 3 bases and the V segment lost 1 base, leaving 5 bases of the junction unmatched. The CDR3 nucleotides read TGTGCCACCAGCAGAGGAATGGCGGGGGGGACAGATACGCAGTATTTT. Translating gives CATSRGMAGGTDTQYF.

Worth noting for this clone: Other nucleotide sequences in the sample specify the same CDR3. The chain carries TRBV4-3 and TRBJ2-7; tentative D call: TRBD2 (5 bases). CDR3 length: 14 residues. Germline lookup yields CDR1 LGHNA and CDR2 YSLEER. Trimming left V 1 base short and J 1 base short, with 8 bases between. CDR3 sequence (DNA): TGCGCCAGCAGCCAAGTCCGGGGATCCTACGAGCAGTACTTC. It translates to CASSQVRGSYEQYF.

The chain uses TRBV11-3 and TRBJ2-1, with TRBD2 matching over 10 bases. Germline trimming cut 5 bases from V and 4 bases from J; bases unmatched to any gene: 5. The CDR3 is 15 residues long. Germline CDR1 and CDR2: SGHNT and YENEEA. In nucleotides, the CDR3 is TGTGCCAGCAGCAAAGGACTAGCGGATTACAATGAGCAGTTCTTC. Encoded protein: CASSKGLADYNEQFF.

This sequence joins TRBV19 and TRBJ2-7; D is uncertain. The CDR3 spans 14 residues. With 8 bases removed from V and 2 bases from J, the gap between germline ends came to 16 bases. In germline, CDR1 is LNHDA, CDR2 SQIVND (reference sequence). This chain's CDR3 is CASPPPDGPYEQYF. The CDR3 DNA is TGTGCCAGTCCCCCCCCCGACGGACCCTACGAGCAGTACTTC.

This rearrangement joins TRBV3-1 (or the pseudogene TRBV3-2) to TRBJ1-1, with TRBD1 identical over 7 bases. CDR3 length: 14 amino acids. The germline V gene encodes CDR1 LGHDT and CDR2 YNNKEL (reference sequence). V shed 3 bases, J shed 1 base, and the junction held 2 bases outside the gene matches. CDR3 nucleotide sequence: TGTGCCAGCAGCCAGAGGACAGGGAACACTGAAGCTTTCTTT. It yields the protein CASSQRTGNTEAFF.